This T cell receptor (beta chain) is drawn from a study of control samples from healthy donors and cancer patients. Measured with immunoSEQ multiplex PCR; TCRdb has only the in-frame clones, and not every one. The sample has 170,000 or so clones; 90% are singletons. The CDR3 totals 13 residues. Trimming took off 10 bases at V and 0 bases at J, with 9 bases between the two ends. CDR1 and CDR2 (germline): ENHRY, SYGVKD. Sequencing used blood. This sequence was found in a woman aged 50 to 65 in good health. The V gene is TRBV10-3, the J gene TRBJ1-4; D not resolved. The DNA for the CDR3 is TGTGCCACCCGGACTGCAACTAATGAAAAACTGTTTTTT. It yields the protein CATRTATNEKLFF.